Listed here are 32 T cell receptor beta chains from one sample, sequenced in a study of post-analysis software for immune sequencing data (dated by TCRdb to between 2014 and 2016). The paper as a whole reports these results and caveats: About five TRBV segments, including TRBV5-6, TRBV5-1 and TRBV20-1, were significantly more frequent in patients than controls.

No antigen is known for these receptors. The library was produced with PCR. TCRdb records Illumina HiSeq 2500 as the sequencer. To reduce PCR and sequencing biases, unique molecular identifiers were built into the TCR beta cDNA libraries. The raw public reads went through TCRdb reprocessing: fastp at Q25, MiXCR clone calling, in-frame beta chains kept. Rows are combined by CDR3 protein, so each entry shows the most common genes and DNA. A total of roughly 540,000 distinct CDR3 sequences appear in this sample, around a third of them only once. The top ten clonotypes cover 4.5% to 7.5% of the sample. Sequencing was performed on blood. The receptor set was obtained from a girl aged 2-17 years with multiple sclerosis.

This clonotype showed up just a few times. The chain is built from TRBV6-5 and TRBJ2-7; a weak D match, TRBD1 (6 bases). This CDR3 spans 15 amino acids. From germline, CDR1 is MNHEY and CDR2 SVGAGI. The V gene lost 6 bases and the J gene lost 4 bases, with 19 bases spanning the gap. The CDR3: CASSPSRGTIYEQYF. CDR3 DNA: TGTGCCAGCAGCCCGTCCAGGGGTACGATTTACGAGCAGTACTTC.

This clonotype was counted only a few times. This chain links TRBV29-1 with TRBJ2-5, with TRBD1 matching over 7 bases. Germline loops: CDR1 SQVTM, CDR2 ANQGSEA. The CDR3 extends over 13 amino acids. V gave up 7 bases and J gave up 4 bases; unmatched junction bases: 9. CDR3 sequence (DNA): TGCAGCGCTACACCGGGACAGCTAGAGACCCAGTACTTC. Its protein product is CSATPGQLETQYF. The whole variable domain, filled in from reference TRBV29-1 and TRBJ2-5, reads SAVISQKPSRDICQRGTSLTIQCQVDSQVTMMFWYRQQPGQSLTLIATANQGSEATYESGFVIDKFPISRPNLTFSTLTVSNMSPEDSSIYLCSATPGQLETQYFGPGTRLLVL.

This clonotype was observed a few times. The gene calls are TRBV9 and TRBJ1-2; no reliable D call. The CDR3 spans 17 residues. The germline V gene has CDR1 SGDLS and CDR2 YYNGEE. The V gene lost 0 bases and the J gene lost 4 bases, with 19 bases spanning the gap. CDR3 residues: CASSVESVAFRTYGYTF. CDR3 nucleotide sequence: TGTGCCAGCAGCGTAGAGTCTGTCGCGTTCCGTACCTATGGCTACACCTTC.

In its sample, this clonotype was seen a few times. V and J are TRBV6-5 and TRBJ2-5; tentatively, D is TRBD2 (5 bases). Trimming stripped 5 bases from V and 5 bases from J, with 12 bases between. This CDR3 has 13 residues. The V gene's germline CDR1 is MNHEY and CDR2 SVGAGI. The CDR3 DNA sequence: TGTGCCAGCAGTGACCTAGGCGGGGAGACCCAGTACTTC. Protein sequence: CASSDLGGETQYF.

V usage is TRBV11-2 and J usage is TRBJ1-2; TRBD1 matches at 8 bases. Germline V lookup: CDR1 SGHAT, CDR2 FQNNGV. The CDR3 is 15 amino acids. With 8 bases clipped from V and 4 bases from J, the junction kept 12 bases outside the gene matches. The CDR3 region has the DNA TGTGCCAGCTCCACCGCCGGGACAGGCCCCTATGGCTACACCTTC. Translated: CASSTAGTGPYGYTF.

There are a few counts of this clonotype. The J gene is TRBJ2-7, the V gene TRBV2; 9 positions match TRBD1. Germline values: CDR1 SNHLY, CDR2 FYNNEI. The CDR3 is made up of 13 amino acids. V was pared by 5 bases and J by 7 bases, with 6 bases of the junction left unmatched. The CDR3 DNA sequence: TGTGCCAGCAGTCAAGGACAGGGGCAGGAGCAGTACTTC. Its protein product is CASSQGQGQEQYF.

This rearrangement joins TRBV4-1 to TRBJ1-1; D gene uncertain. The CDR3 is 14 amino acids. V was cut by 4 bases and J by 2 bases, with 11 bases left in between. CDR1 and CDR2 from the germline V gene are MGHRA and YSYEKL. Here the CDR3 DNA reads TGCGCCAGCAGCCGGGAGCAGGCCAACACTGAAGCTTTCTTT. Its protein product is CASSREQANTEAFF.

This clonotype was seen a few times. The V and J genes are TRBV4-1 and TRBJ2-3, with TRBD2 matching 14 bases. The CDR3 has 16 residues. Germline V gives CDR1 MGHRA, CDR2 YSYEKL. V lost 2 bases to trimming and J lost 6 bases; unmatched junction nucleotides: 4. CDR3 protein: CASSQSGLAGADTQYF. For the CDR3, the DNA is TGCGCCAGCAGCCAATCGGGACTAGCGGGGGCCGATACGCAGTATTTT.

V and J are TRBV20-1 and TRBJ1-3; D is ambiguous. The CDR3 runs 15 residues. Germline values: CDR1 DFQATT, CDR2 SNEGSKA (reference sequence). The germline V and J ends were trimmed by 0 bases and 2 bases, with 11 bases remaining between them. CDR3: CSARDSGMAGNTIYF. CDR3 sequence (DNA): TGCAGTGCTAGAGATTCGGGGATGGCTGGAAACACCATATATTTT.

CDR3 DNA: TGCAGCGTTGAAGAGCGCCGCAGCCAAGAGACCCAGTACTTC. Amino acid sequence: CSVEERRSQETQYF. The chain couples TRBV29-1 to TRBJ2-5; no clear D gene. There are 14 residues in the CDR3. V was cut by 0 bases and J by 1 base, with 9 bases left in between. The germline V gene encodes CDR1 SQVTM and CDR2 ANQGSEA.

The gene calls are TRBV29-1 and TRBJ1-5; the D gene is possibly TRBD1 (5 bases). Trimming took off 6 bases at V and 6 bases at J, with 15 bases between the two ends. Germline values: CDR1 SQVTM, CDR2 ANQGSEA. The CDR3 is 13 residues long. CDR3 sequence reads: CSVVVGRGQPQHF. The CDR3 coding sequence is TGCAGCGTGGTTGTAGGGAGGGGTCAGCCCCAGCATTTT.

This chain uses TRBV6-6 with TRBJ2-2; 8 bases match TRBD2. This CDR3 has 16 amino acids. Trimming took 7 bases from V and 7 from J; bases not matched to a gene: 14. CDR1 is MNHNY and CDR2 is SVGAGI in the germline V gene (reference sequence). CDR3 protein: CASTTSNGGAIGELFF. The CDR3 DNA reads TGTGCCAGCACCACGAGCAACGGGGGGGCCATCGGGGAGCTGTTTTTT.

The chain uses TRBV20-1 and TRBJ1-1; a weak D match, TRBD1 (6 bases). The germline V gene has CDR1 DFQATT and CDR2 SNEGSKA (reference sequence). The V and J ends lost 7 bases and 4 bases respectively, with 22 bases between them. CDR3 size: 15 residues. CDR3: CSVPGQSLGSTEAFF. CDR3 in DNA: TGCAGTGTTCCGGGACAAAGTTTGGGTAGCACTGAAGCTTTCTTT.

The V and J genes are TRBV5-1 and TRBJ1-2; no definite D call. CDR1 SGHRS and CDR2 YFSETQ come from the germline V gene. This CDR3 region has 16 residues. V dropped 3 bases and J dropped 3 bases, with 18 bases sitting between them. The CDR3 sequence: CASSWEGALGDYGYTF. For the CDR3, the DNA is TGCGCCAGCAGCTGGGAGGGCGCCCTGGGAGACTATGGCTACACCTTC.

The CDR3: CASSLDRGEQPQHF. CDR3 nucleotide sequence: TGCGCCAGCAGCTTGGACAGGGGTGAACAGCCCCAGCATTTT. The chain is built from TRBV5-1 and TRBJ1-5; 7 nucleotides align to TRBD1. Germline V CDR1 and CDR2: SGHRS, YFSETQ. The CDR3 totals 14 residues. V was pared by 0 bases and J by 7 bases, with 4 bases of the junction left unmatched.

This chain joins TRBV2 and TRBJ1-5; unclear D gene. Trimming took 3 bases from V and 0 from J, leaving 6 bases between them. The germline gives CDR1 SNHLY, CDR2 FYNNEI. CDR3 length: 14 residues. The CDR3 nucleotides are TGTGCCAGCAGTGAGAACTATAGCAATCAGCCCCAGCATTTT. It translates to CASSENYSNQPQHF.

This clonotype was counted only a few times. CDR3 sequence: CASSQALGREAFF. In DNA, the CDR3 is TGCGCCAGCAGCCAAGCACTCGGTCGTGAAGCTTTCTTT. The gene calls are TRBV4-1 and TRBJ1-1, with D uncertain. Germline loops: CDR1 MGHRA, CDR2 YSYEKL. V lost 1 base, J lost 7 bases, and 10 bases lay in between. There are 13 residues in the CDR3.

V gene TRBV20-1 combines with J gene TRBJ2-1; the match to TRBD2 covers 9 bases. The germline V gene has CDR1 DFQATT and CDR2 SNEGSKA (reference sequence). The CDR3 extends over 16 amino acids. V was pared by 4 bases and J by 8 bases, with 15 bases of the junction left unmatched. The CDR3 DNA is TGCAGTGCTAAGGGCGTGGAAGCGGGGGGCGATTATGAGCAGTTCTTC. It is translated as CSAKGVEAGGDYEQFF.

This clonotype was seen only a few times. This chain joins TRBV5-5 and TRBJ2-1, with D possibly being TRBD2 (6 bases). The CDR3 covers 13 residues. Trimming removed 4 bases at V and 11 bases at J, with 16 bases between. Germline V gene data show CDR1 as SGHKS and CDR2 as YYEKEE (reference sequence). The CDR3 coding sequence is TGTGCCAGCAGCACTCCAGGGACTCATCAGCAGTTCTTC. This gives the protein CASSTPGTHQQFF.

The chain joins TRBV19 to TRBJ2-1; 14 nucleotides align to TRBD2. This CDR3 spans 18 amino acids. Trimming cost V 0 bases and J 1 base; bases outside gene matches: 2. From germline, CDR1 is LNHDA and CDR2 SQIVND (reference sequence). CDR3 nucleotide sequence: TGTGCCAGTAGTATAGATGGGACTAGCGGGGGTTCCTACAATGAGCAGTTCTTC. Protein: CASSIDGTSGGSYNEQFF.

This chain uses TRBV4-1 with TRBJ2-1; D might be TRBD1 (6 bases). Germline CDR1 MGHRA, CDR2 YSYEKL. The length of the CDR3 is 15 residues. Trimming cost V 5 bases and J 5 bases, with 16 bases left between them. The CDR3 sequence is CASSTRQVVNNEQFF. CDR3 coding DNA: TGCGCCAGCAGCACCCGACAGGTGGTCAACAATGAGCAGTTCTTC.

This clonotype was seen a few times. CDR3 residues: CASSRSTGESYGYTF. CDR3 coding DNA: TGTGCCAGCAGTCGGTCGACAGGCGAGAGCTATGGCTACACCTTC. V and J are TRBV7-2 and TRBJ1-2, with D maybe TRBD1 (6 bases). CDR1 is SGHTA and CDR2 is FQGNSA in the germline V gene. V was shortened by 6 bases and J by 4 bases, with 18 bases between the two germline ends. CDR3 size: 15 residues.

About this clonotype: A single base separates this from a much larger clone, so it may be a read error. The chain has TRBV6-6 and TRBJ2-1; no clear D. Germline CDR1 and CDR2: MNHNY and SVGAGI (reference sequence). V lost 8 bases, J lost 5 bases, and 7 bases lay in between. The CDR3 sequence is 11 residues long. CDR3 sequence: CASWSHNEQFF. Here the CDR3 DNA reads TGTGCCAGCTGGAGCCACAATGAGCAGTTCTTC.

V is TRBV5-1 and J is TRBJ2-4; D not resolved. The CDR3 spans 14 residues. The V end was cut by 5 bases, the J end by 4 bases, with 13 bases between. CDR1 SGHRS and CDR2 YFSETQ come from the germline V gene. The DNA of the CDR3 is TGCGCCAGCAGTCCAACCATAACAAAAAACATTCAGTACTTC. It codes for CASSPTITKNIQYF.

This chain uses TRBV4-2 with TRBJ2-5; 11 nucleotides align to TRBD2. CDR1 and CDR2 from the germline V gene are LGHNA and YNFKEQ. The length of the CDR3 is 16 residues. Trimming cost V 1 base and J 4 bases; bases outside gene matches: 5. The CDR3 DNA reads as TGTGCCAGCAGCCAAGTTTCACTAGCGGGGGCAGAGACCCAGTACTTC. Translation gives CASSQVSLAGAETQYF.

The V call is TRBV5-1, the J call TRBJ2-7; 8 positions match TRBD1. Unmatched junction bases numbered 7, after V lost 0 bases and J lost 2 bases. Germline CDR1 and CDR2: SGHRS and YFSETQ. CDR3 length equals 16 residues. The CDR3 is CASSLVQGAFAYEQYF. DNA of the CDR3: TGCGCCAGCAGCTTGGTCCAGGGGGCTTTCGCCTACGAGCAGTACTTC.

The CDR3 nucleotides read TGTGCTAGTGGTTTGAATCAGCCCCAGCATTTT. Translation gives CASGLNQPQHF. The J gene is TRBJ1-5, the V gene TRBV12-5; D unclear. This CDR3 contains 11 residues. Germline loops: CDR1 LGHNT, CDR2 FRNRAP. V was cut by 2 bases and J by 4 bases, with 0 bases left in between.

The J gene is TRBJ1-1, the V gene TRBV10-3, with TRBD1 matching 7 bases. The CDR3 totals 14 residues. Trimming took 7 bases from V and 3 from J; bases not matched to a gene: 8. Germline V gene data show CDR1 as ENHRY and CDR2 as SYGVKD. CDR3 residues: CAITQGSRDTEAFF. The CDR3 nucleotides read TGTGCCATCACACAGGGGTCTAGGGACACTGAAGCTTTCTTT.

The chain is built from TRBV11-2 and TRBJ2-3; the D is unclear. V lost 5 bases and J 0 bases, leaving 15 bases between the germline ends. This CDR3 comprises 16 residues. The germline CDR1 and CDR2 sequences are SGHAT and FQNNGV. The CDR3 sequence is CASSHALGLSTDTQYF. As DNA, the CDR3 is TGTGCCAGCAGCCATGCCCTGGGCCTTAGCACAGATACGCAGTATTTT.

The CDR3 sequence: CSARDGGVTEAFF. CDR3 DNA: TGCAGTGCTAGAGATGGAGGGGTGACTGAAGCTTTCTTT. The genes are TRBV20-1 and TRBJ1-1; the D gene is possibly TRBD1 (5 bases). With 0 bases removed from V and 5 bases from J, the gap between germline ends came to 10 bases. Germline V gene lookup returns CDR1 DFQATT and CDR2 SNEGSKA (reference sequence). This CDR3 is built from 13 residues.

The rearrangement joins TRBV11-2 to TRBJ2-7; 9 bases line up with TRBD1. Germline V CDR1 and CDR2: SGHAT, FQNNGV. Trimming cost V 1 base and J 6 bases; bases outside gene matches: 4. The CDR3 is made up of 14 amino acids. The CDR3 sequence is CASSLGGQGGEQYF. In nucleotides, the CDR3 is TGTGCCAGCAGCTTAGGGGGACAGGGCGGCGAGCAGTACTTC.

The chain couples TRBV5-1 to TRBJ1-2; TRBD1 might be the D (6 bases). The CDR3 extends over 15 amino acids. V was clipped by 0 bases and J by 4 bases, with 13 bases between them. Looked up from germline, CDR1 is SGHRS and CDR2 is YFSETQ. This CDR3 reads CASSLEPGAGYGYTF. In nucleotides, the CDR3 is TGCGCCAGCAGCTTGGAACCAGGGGCGGGCTATGGCTACACCTTC.